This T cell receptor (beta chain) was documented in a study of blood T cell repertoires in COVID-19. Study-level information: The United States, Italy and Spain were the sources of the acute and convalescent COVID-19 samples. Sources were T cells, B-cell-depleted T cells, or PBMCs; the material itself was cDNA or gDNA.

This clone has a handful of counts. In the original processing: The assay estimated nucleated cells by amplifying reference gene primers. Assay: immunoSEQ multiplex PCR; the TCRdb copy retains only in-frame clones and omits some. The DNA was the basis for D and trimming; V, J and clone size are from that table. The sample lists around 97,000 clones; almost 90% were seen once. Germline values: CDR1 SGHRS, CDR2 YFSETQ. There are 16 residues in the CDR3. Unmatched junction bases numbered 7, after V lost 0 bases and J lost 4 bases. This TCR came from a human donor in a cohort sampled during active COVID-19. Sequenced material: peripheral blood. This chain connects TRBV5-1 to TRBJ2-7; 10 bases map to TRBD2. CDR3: CASSLALAGDVYEQYF. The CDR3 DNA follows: TGCGCCAGCAGCTTGGCTCTAGCGGGGGATGTGTACGAGCAGTACTTC.